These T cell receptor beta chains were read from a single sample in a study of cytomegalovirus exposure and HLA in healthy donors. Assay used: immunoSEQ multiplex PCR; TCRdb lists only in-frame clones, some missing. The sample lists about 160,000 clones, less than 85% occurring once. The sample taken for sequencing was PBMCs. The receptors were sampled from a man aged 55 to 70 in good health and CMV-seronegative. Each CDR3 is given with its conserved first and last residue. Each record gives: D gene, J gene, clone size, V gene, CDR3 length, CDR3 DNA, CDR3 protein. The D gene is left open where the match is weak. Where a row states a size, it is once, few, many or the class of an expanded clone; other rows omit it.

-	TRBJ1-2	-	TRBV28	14	TGTGCCAGCAGTCGTCAGGGGACCCTCTATGGCTACACCTTC	CASSRQGTLYGYTF
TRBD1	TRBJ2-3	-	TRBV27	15	TGTGCCAGCAGTTTAGGGGACAGGGCCACAGATACGCAGTATTTT	CASSLGDRATDTQYF
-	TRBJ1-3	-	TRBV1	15	TGCACCAGCACCACAGTTGGGGGGGAGAAAAACACCATATATTTT	CTSTTVGGEKNTIYF
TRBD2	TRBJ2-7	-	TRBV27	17	TGTGCCAGCAGTTTGCTTGACGGGGGGGGTCCTTCCTACGAGCAGTACTTC	CASSLLDGGGPSYEQYF
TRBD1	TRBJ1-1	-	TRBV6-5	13	TGTGCCACCTCGACAGGGGAGCGGCCTGAAGCTTTCTTT	CATSTGERPEAFF
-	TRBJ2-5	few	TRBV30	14	TGTGCCTGGAGTTTTCCATGGGGGCCGGAGACCCAGTACTTC	CAWSFPWGPETQYF
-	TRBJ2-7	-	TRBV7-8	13	TGTGCCAGCAGCTTAGCGCACGCCTACGAGCAGTACTTC	CASSLAHAYEQYF
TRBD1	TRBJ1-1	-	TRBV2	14	TGTGCCAGCAGCATACAGGGGGCTTGGACTGAAGCTTTCTTT	CASSIQGAWTEAFF
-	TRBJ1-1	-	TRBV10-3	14	TGTGCCATCAGTGATCAGGACATGAACACTGAAGCTTTCTTT	CAISDQDMNTEAFF
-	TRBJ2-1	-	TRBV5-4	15	TGTGCCAGCAGCTATGGACAGGGACTATACAATGAGCAGTTCTTC	CASSYGQGLYNEQFF
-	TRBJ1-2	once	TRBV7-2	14	TGTGCCAGCAGCTTAGCGGCAGCTAACTATGGCTACACCTTC	CASSLAAANYGYTF
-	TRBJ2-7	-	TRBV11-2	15	TGTGCCAGCCGAGGGGGTGACGACAGACCCTACGAGCAGTACTTC	CASRGGDDRPYEQYF
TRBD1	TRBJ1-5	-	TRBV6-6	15	TGTGCCAGCAGTTACCCCGGACAGGGAGGTCAGCCCCAGCATTTT	CASSYPGQGGQPQHF